Presented here are 5 T cell receptor beta chains from one specimen sequenced in a study of T cells in localized non-small cell lung cancer. The method was immunoSEQ multiplex PCR; TCRdb's version includes in-frame clones alone and lacks a portion of them. This table holds over 20,000 clones, about 92% found once. Sequencing used peripheral blood, obtained before any cancer treatment. The receptor set was obtained from a man between 40 and 70 years old with stage III squamous cell lung carcinoma.

The J gene is TRBJ2-1, the V gene TRBV18, with 8 nucleotides matching TRBD1. Germline values: CDR1 KGHSH, CDR2 LQKENI. With 4 bases clipped from V and 5 bases from J, the junction kept 4 bases outside the gene matches. This CDR3 is built from 14 residues. As DNA, the CDR3 is TGTGCCAGCTCACGACAGGGGTTAGACAATGAGCAGTTCTTC. It translates to CASSRQGLDNEQFF.

The rearrangement links TRBV4-1 to TRBJ2-2; D possibly uses TRBD1 or TRBD2 (5 bases each). Germline CDR1 and CDR2: MGHRA and YSYEKL. The length of the CDR3 is 16 residues. Between the trimmed V and J ends, which lost 0 bases and 7 bases, there was a span of 15 bases. The CDR3: CASSQDGISRGGELFF. The CDR3 region has the DNA TGCGCCAGCAGCCAAGATGGGATCTCGAGGGGCGGGGAGCTGTTTTTT.

The chain combines TRBV9 with TRBJ2-7, with D possibly being TRBD1 or TRBD2 (5 bases each). The germline V gene has CDR1 SGDLS and CDR2 YYNGEE. The CDR3 loop spans 16 amino acids. V was clipped by 0 bases and J by 4 bases, with 17 bases between them. The CDR3 is CASSVGGEAIPYEQYF. The DNA of the CDR3 is TGTGCCAGCAGCGTAGGAGGGGAAGCCATCCCATACGAGCAGTACTTC.

This chain joins TRBV7-8 and TRBJ1-4; D remains ambiguous. The length of the CDR3 is 13 residues. V lost 4 bases and J 8 bases, leaving 11 bases between the germline ends. Germline V lookup: CDR1 SGHVS, CDR2 FQNEAQ. CDR3 region: CASSSYVGEKLFF. CDR3 sequence (DNA): TGTGCCAGCAGCTCCTACGTGGGAGAAAAACTGTTTTTT.

This chain uses TRBV5-1 with TRBJ2-7; the D gene is possibly TRBD1 (6 bases). With 4 bases removed from V and 5 bases from J, the gap between germline ends came to 16 bases. This CDR3 spans 14 amino acids. Germline lookup yields CDR1 SGHRS and CDR2 YFSETQ. The CDR3 region has the DNA TGCGCCAGCAGCATCAACAGGGATAGCAACGAGCAGTACTTC. Translated: CASSINRDSNEQYF. The full variable domain, with the rest looked up from reference TRBV5-1 and TRBJ2-7, is KAGVTQTPRYLIKTRGQQVTLSCSPISGHRSVSWYQQTPGQGLQFLFEYFSETQRNKGNFPGRFSGRQFSNSRSEMNVSTLELGDSALYLCASSINRDSNEQYFGPGTRLTVT.